The T cell receptor beta chain under discussion was sequenced for a study of blood T cells in healthy people across ages. Through a sample-barcoded 5' primer and a J-beta primer mix, a second PCR was run for roughly 7 to 12 cycles. MiXCR, applied by TCRdb to the 5' RACE reads, yields one record per CDR3 protein. The repertoire has roughly 1,300,000 distinct CDR3 sequences, 55% to 75% of them found once; the top ten carry roughly 6.3%. The CDR3 has 14 residues. Losses at the gene ends were 6 bases for V and 2 bases for J; bases not matched to a gene: 4. CDR1 and CDR2 (germline): ENHRY, SYGVKD. This sequence joins TRBV10-3 and TRBJ2-5; 9 bases are shared with TRBD2. Sequencing used blood. This receptor was identified in a man aged 18 to 30 in good health. In DNA, the CDR3 is TGTGCCATCAGGGGAACTAGCGGGCAAGAGACCCAGTACTTC. It codes for CAIRGTSGQETQYF.